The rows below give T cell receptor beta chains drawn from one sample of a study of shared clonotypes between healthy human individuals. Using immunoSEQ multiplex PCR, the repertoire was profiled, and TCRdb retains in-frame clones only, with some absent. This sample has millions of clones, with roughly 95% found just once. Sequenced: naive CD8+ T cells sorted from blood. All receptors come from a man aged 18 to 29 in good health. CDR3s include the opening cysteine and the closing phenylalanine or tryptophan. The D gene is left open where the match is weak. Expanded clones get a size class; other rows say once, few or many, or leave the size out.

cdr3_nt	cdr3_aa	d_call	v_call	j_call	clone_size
TGTGCCAGCAGTTTAGGCAGGGCTTACGAGCAGTACTTC	CASSLGRAYEQYF	NA	TRBV27	TRBJ2-7	NA
TGTGCCAGCAGTGATCCGAGGGACAGGGGCTACAATGAGCAGTTCTTC	CASSDPRDRGYNEQFF	TRBD1	TRBV6-1	TRBJ2-1	NA
TGTGCCAGCGGGAGTGGCCAAGAGACCCAGTACTTC	CASGSGQETQYF	NA	TRBV4-2	TRBJ2-5	NA
TGTGCCAGCAGTTTATCGGGACAGAATCAGCCCCAGCATTTT	CASSLSGQNQPQHF	TRBD1	TRBV27	TRBJ1-5	NA
TGTGCCAGCAGTTTATCGGCCCCCCAAGGGAGCTCCTATAATTCACCCCTCCACTTT	CASSLSAPQGSSYNSPLHF	NA	TRBV27	TRBJ1-6	NA
TGTGCCAGCAGTTTATCACGTAGCTCCACTGAAGCTTTCTTT	CASSLSRSSTEAFF	NA	TRBV27	TRBJ1-1	NA
TGCGCCAGCAGTCCCCGGTTGAACACTGAAGCTTTCTTT	CASSPRLNTEAFF	NA	TRBV4-1	TRBJ1-1	few
TGTGCCAGCAAGGGACTACCCCTCAACATTCAGTACTTC	CASKGLPLNIQYF	TRBD2	TRBV7-2	TRBJ2-4	NA
TGTGCCAGCAGAACGACCCTGGGCCTTAATTCACCCCTCCACTTT	CASRTTLGLNSPLHF	NA	TRBV27	TRBJ1-6	once
TGTGCCAGCAGTCCCGCCGGGACAGCCTTTAACCCCTATGGCTACACCTTC	CASSPAGTAFNPYGYTF	TRBD1	TRBV27	TRBJ1-2	once
TGTGCCAGCAGCCGGGCCTACGGGGAGACCCAGTACTTC	CASSRAYGETQYF	NA	TRBV14	TRBJ2-5	NA
TGTGCCAGCAGCGGGACTAGCGTGAACATTCAGTACTTC	CASSGTSVNIQYF	TRBD2	TRBV7-9	TRBJ2-4	NA
TGTGCCAGCAGCTTAGGCTCACCCCTCCACTTT	CASSLGSPLHF	NA	TRBV7-9	TRBJ1-6	NA
TGTGCCAGCAGTTCTCATATCCGGGCCCGGGGCCTGACTGAAGCTTTCTTT	CASSSHIRARGLTEAFF	NA	TRBV28	TRBJ1-1	NA
TGTGCCAGCAGTTTCGGGACTAGCGGGAGGGCCTCCTACGAGCAGTACTTC	CASSFGTSGRASYEQYF	TRBD2	TRBV27	TRBJ2-7	NA
TGTGCCAGTAGTTTGGTCGGACGGGCCTACGAGCAGTACTTC	CASSLVGRAYEQYF	NA	TRBV19	TRBJ2-7	NA
TGTGCCAGCAGTCCCCGGACAGGGAGGTACGAGCAGTACTTC	CASSPRTGRYEQYF	TRBD1	TRBV27	TRBJ2-7	NA
TGTGCCAGCAGTTATTGGGGACAGGGAGGCGAGCAGTACTTC	CASSYWGQGGEQYF	TRBD1	TRBV6-6	TRBJ2-7	NA
TGTGCCAGCAGCTTAGAAAGCCAATACGAGCAGTACTTC	CASSLESQYEQYF	NA	TRBV11-2	TRBJ2-7	NA
TGTGCCAGCAGCCAAGAACAGGGAACTGCCGATTCACCCCTCCACTTT	CASSQEQGTADSPLHF	NA	TRBV14	TRBJ1-6	NA
TGTGCCAGCAGCTTCGATAGGTTTTACAATGAGCAGTTCTTC	CASSFDRFYNEQFF	NA	TRBV11-2	TRBJ2-1	NA
TGTGCCAGCAGCCGAGGAAGCTCGTGGGGCCTTGGGGTTCATGAGCAGTTCTTC	CASSRGSSWGLGVHEQFF	NA	TRBV5-6	TRBJ2-1	NA
TGCGCCAGCAGCTTCCGGGTCCACACCGGGGAGCTGTTTTTT	CASSFRVHTGELFF	NA	TRBV4-1	TRBJ2-2	NA
TGTGCCACCAGCAGAGAACGGACAGGGAAAGAGACCCAGTACTTC	CATSRERTGKETQYF	TRBD1	TRBV15	TRBJ2-5	NA
TGCGCCAGCAGCTTAGTCCTTCTAGCGGGAGTGGGTACAGATACGCAGTATTTT	CASSLVLLAGVGTDTQYF	TRBD2	TRBV5-1	TRBJ2-3	NA
TGTGCCATCAGTGAGGGGAGCCTTACCGGGGAGCTGTTTTTT	CAISEGSLTGELFF	NA	TRBV10-3	TRBJ2-2	NA
TGTGCCAGCAGTTCGGTAGCGGTTCGAGGCACAGATACGCAGTATTTT	CASSSVAVRGTDTQYF	NA	TRBV27	TRBJ2-3	NA
TGTGCCAGCAGCTTCTCGGGGAGGCTCAGGGGCGCGGAAGCTTTCTTT	CASSFSGRLRGAEAFF	NA	TRBV5-6	TRBJ1-1	once
TGTGCCAGCAGCTTAGGGGAACTTTACGAGCAGTACTTC	CASSLGELYEQYF	NA	TRBV7-9	TRBJ2-7	NA
TGTGCCAGCGAGGGGACAGCCGGGGGCACTGAAGCTTTCTTT	CASEGTAGGTEAFF	TRBD1	TRBV19	TRBJ1-1	NA
TGTGCCAGCAGTAATCTCGACAGGGAAGGGGACAATGAGCAGTTCTTC	CASSNLDREGDNEQFF	TRBD1	TRBV28	TRBJ2-1	NA
TGCGCCAGCAGCCAAGCTCCGACTAGCCTGGTCACAGATACGCAGTATTTT	CASSQAPTSLVTDTQYF	TRBD2	TRBV4-1	TRBJ2-3	NA
TGCGCCAGCAGCTCGCAGGGGACTAGCGGGATTTACGAGCAGTACTTC	CASSSQGTSGIYEQYF	TRBD2	TRBV5-1	TRBJ2-7	NA
TGTGCCTGGAGTGTGGGCGATGAGCAGTTCTTC	CAWSVGDEQFF	NA	TRBV30	TRBJ2-1	NA
TGTGCCAGACCTAACTTTGCGACTGAAGCTTTCTTT	CARPNFATEAFF	NA	TRBV6-4	TRBJ1-1	few
TGCGCCAGCAGCCACACCACCTTACAGGGGGCGTACACTGAAGCTTTCTTT	CASSHTTLQGAYTEAFF	TRBD1	TRBV4-1	TRBJ1-1	once
TGTGCCAGCAGTTACCAGGGCCCCGACCCTTTTTACGAGCAGTACTTC	CASSYQGPDPFYEQYF	NA	TRBV6-6	TRBJ2-7	NA
TGTGCCAGCAGTTACCCGATGAGGGGTGAGCAGTACTTC	CASSYPMRGEQYF	NA	TRBV28	TRBJ2-7	NA
TGTGCCAGCAGTTCCGGCCCGGGACAGGGAAAACAGCCCCAGCATTTT	CASSSGPGQGKQPQHF	TRBD1	TRBV27	TRBJ1-5	once
TGTGCCAGCAGTCACGGGACAGACAGCTATGGCTACACCTTC	CASSHGTDSYGYTF	TRBD1	TRBV27	TRBJ1-2	NA
TGTGCCACCAGCAGAGATCGAGCGAGTTCCTCTGGGGCCAACGTCCTGACTTTC	CATSRDRASSSGANVLTF	NA	TRBV15	TRBJ2-6	NA
TGTGCCAGCAGTTTAGAACTTGACCGTAAGCAGTACTTC	CASSLELDRKQYF	NA	TRBV27	TRBJ2-7	NA
TGTGCCAGCAGCTTGGGAGGGGCGGGCAATCAGCCCCAGCATTTT	CASSLGGAGNQPQHF	NA	TRBV7-9	TRBJ1-5	NA
TGTGCCAGCAGCTACGACAGGGCCTACGAGCAGTACTTC	CASSYDRAYEQYF	TRBD1	TRBV5-6	TRBJ2-7	NA
TGTGCCAGCAGCCCTCCCGGGAGGTCGTACGAGCAGTACTTC	CASSPPGRSYEQYF	TRBD2	TRBV27	TRBJ2-7	NA
TGTGCCAGCAGCCCCCGGGACAGGGGATCCGGGGAGCTGTTTTTT	CASSPRDRGSGELFF	TRBD1	TRBV7-8	TRBJ2-2	NA
TGTGCCAGCAGCAAGCTAGCGGGGAGAGCCAACGAGCAGTACTTC	CASSKLAGRANEQYF	TRBD2	TRBV6-6	TRBJ2-7	NA
TGTGCCAGAAGCCAGGACAGGGGAGATCAGCCCCAGCATTTT	CARSQDRGDQPQHF	TRBD1	TRBV5-3	TRBJ1-5	NA
TGTGCCAGCAGTCCCCGACAGGTAACGAACACCGGGGAGCTGTTTTTT	CASSPRQVTNTGELFF	NA	TRBV28	TRBJ2-2	NA
TGTGCCAGCAGCTTAGGGACGTATGAGACCCAGTACTTC	CASSLGTYETQYF	NA	TRBV11-2	TRBJ2-5	NA
TGCAGCGTTTTGACAGGGGCTGCCTACGAGCAGTACTTC	CSVLTGAAYEQYF	TRBD1	TRBV29-1	TRBJ2-7	NA
TGTGCCAGCAGTTTAAACCGCTTAGGGGAGACCCAGTACTTC	CASSLNRLGETQYF	NA	TRBV27	TRBJ2-5	NA
TGTGCCAGCAGCTTCACAGATTCCTACGAGCAGTACTTC	CASSFTDSYEQYF	NA	TRBV7-2	TRBJ2-7	NA
TGTGCCAGCAGCTTAGTAAGGGATATGGAGACCCAGTACTTC	CASSLVRDMETQYF	NA	TRBV7-9	TRBJ2-5	NA
TGTGCCTGGAGCGAAGGTTCGAGTCAGCCCCAGCATTTT	CAWSEGSSQPQHF	NA	TRBV30	TRBJ1-5	NA
TGTGCCAGCAGCTCCGGACTAGCGGGGGGGCATCGCGATGAGCAGTTCTTC	CASSSGLAGGHRDEQFF	TRBD2	TRBV13	TRBJ2-1	NA